This is a list of T cell receptor beta chains from one sample in a study of cytomegalovirus exposure and HLA in healthy donors. This table comes from immunoSEQ multiplex PCR, and its TCRdb copy is limited to in-frame clones, with some not included. The sample has 150,000 to 200,000 clones, 86% seen once. Sequencing was performed on PBMCs. Receptor source: a woman aged 18-35 years in good health and CMV-seronegative. CDR3s include the opening cysteine and the closing phenylalanine or tryptophan. D genes are given only for firm matches. Rows may omit the clone size; those that give it use once, few, many or a size class.

>NA|NA|TRBV2|TRBJ1-2
CASSVPAQWSGYTF
TGTGCCAGCAGTGTACCCGCCCAATGGAGTGGCTACACCTTC
>NA|NA|TRBV29-1|TRBJ1-5
CSVDYPGGGNQPQHF
TGCAGCGTTGACTACCCGGGGGGGGGCAATCAGCCCCAGCATTTT
>TRBD1|NA|TRBV9|TRBJ1-4
CASSVALGTGDEKLFF
TGTGCCAGCAGCGTTGCTTTAGGGACAGGGGATGAAAAACTGTTTTTT
>TRBD2|NA|TRBV7-9|TRBJ2-7
CASAGLLYEQYF
TGTGCCAGTGCGGGACTATTGTACGAGCAGTACTTC
>NA|NA|TRBV7-6|TRBJ1-1
CASSDTGMNTEAFF
TGTGCCAGCAGCGACACAGGCATGAACACTGAAGCTTTCTTT
>TRBD1|NA|TRBV6-1|TRBJ2-1
CASRKGQGINNEQFF
TGTGCCAGCAGAAAAGGACAGGGGATTAACAATGAGCAGTTCTTC
>NA|NA|TRBV7-7|TRBJ1-5
CASSFGEGGQPQHF
TGTGCCAGCAGCTTCGGGGAGGGCGGCCAGCCCCAGCATTTT
>NA|many|TRBV6-1|TRBJ2-2
CASSARTDVVSGELFF
TGTGCCAGCAGTGCACGGACAGATGTGGTGTCCGGGGAGCTGTTTTTT
>NA|NA|TRBV10-2|TRBJ1-1
CASSEGQGKTFF
TGCGCCAGCAGTGAGGGGCAGGGTAAGACTTTCTTT
>NA|NA|TRBV27|TRBJ2-5
CASSLFPRQETQYF
TGTGCCAGCAGTTTGTTTCCGAGGCAGGAGACCCAGTACTTC
>TRBD2|NA|TRBV6-5|TRBJ2-7
CASSLEAGGYEQYF
TGTGCCAGCAGTTTGGAAGCGGGAGGTTACGAGCAGTACTTC
>TRBD1|NA|TRBV7-2|TRBJ2-7
CASSLSFGTGSEQYF
TGTGCCAGCAGCTTATCTTTCGGGACAGGAAGCGAGCAGTACTTC
>TRBD1|NA|TRBV28|TRBJ2-1
CASRNPGGPYNEQFF
TGTGCCAGCAGAAACCCAGGGGGACCCTACAATGAGCAGTTCTTC
>NA|NA|TRBV5-4|TRBJ1-3
CASSLGTGRSGNTIYF
TGTGCCAGCAGCTTAGGAACAGGCCGCTCTGGAAACACCATATATTTT
>NA|NA|TRBV6-6|TRBJ2-7
CASSYRGGRDEQYF
TGTGCCAGCAGTTACCGGGGAGGTAGGGACGAGCAGTACTTC
>NA|NA|TRBV27|TRBJ2-2
CASSFLSALQGDTGELFF
TGTGCCAGCAGTTTTTTATCGGCATTACAGGGTGACACCGGGGAGCTGTTTTTT
>TRBD1|NA|TRBV5-4|TRBJ2-5
CASSPLTGEETQYF
TGTGCCAGCAGCCCCCTGACAGGGGAAGAGACCCAGTACTTC
>NA|NA|TRBV9|TRBJ1-6
CASSSGGGLYSPLHF
TGTGCCAGCAGCTCAGGTGGGGGGTTATATTCACCCCTCCACTTT
>NA|NA|TRBV10-3|TRBJ2-2
CAISATGSANTGELFF
TGTGCCATCAGCGCGACAGGCTCGGCGAACACCGGGGAGCTGTTTTTT
>NA|NA|TRBV6-5|TRBJ1-2
CASSYLTGSGGYTF
TGTGCCAGCAGTTACCTGACCGGCTCGGGTGGCTACACCTTC
>TRBD2|NA|TRBV5-1|TRBJ2-2
CASSLVQLAGVINTGELFF
TGCGCCAGCAGCTTGGTGCAGCTAGCGGGGGTTATCAACACCGGGGAGCTGTTTTTT
>NA|NA|TRBV6-5|TRBJ2-7
CASSRTASSYEQYF
TGTGCCAGCAGTAGGACAGCTAGCTCCTACGAGCAGTACTTC
>NA|NA|TRBV30|TRBJ1-3
CAWTRTELPRNTIYF
TGTGCCTGGACAAGGACTGAGCTTCCTCGAAACACCATATATTTT
>NA|NA|TRBV19|TRBJ1-1
CASYYGNKNTEAFF
TGTGCCAGTTATTACGGGAACAAGAACACTGAAGCTTTCTTT
>TRBD1|NA|TRBV9|TRBJ2-1
CASSVDIGGQGPLKSSYNEQFF
TGTGCCAGCAGCGTAGATATAGGAGGACAGGGACCCTTAAAAAGCTCCTACAATGAGCAGTTCTTC
>TRBD2|NA|TRBV5-8|TRBJ2-5
CASSLAGGRVTQYF
TGTGCCAGCAGCTTGGCGGGGGGGAGAGTGACCCAGTACTTC
>TRBD2|NA|TRBV9|TRBJ2-7
CASSAGGTAYEQYF
TGTGCCAGCAGCGCGGGAGGCACGGCCTACGAGCAGTACTTC
>NA|NA|TRBV29-1|TRBJ1-1
CSGLGTARGITEAFF
TGCAGCGGCCTAGGCACGGCCAGAGGAATCACTGAAGCTTTCTTT
>TRBD1|once|TRBV5-1|TRBJ2-5
CASSLEGAQETQYF
TGCGCCAGCAGCTTGGAGGGGGCGCAAGAGACCCAGTACTTC
>NA|NA|TRBV6-4|TRBJ1-2
CASSLDLYGYGYTF
TGTGCCAGCAGTCTGGACTTGTACGGCTATGGCTACACCTTC
>TRBD2|NA|TRBV5-1|TRBJ2-5
CASSFGGNGETQYF
TGCGCCAGCAGCTTCGGGGGGAACGGGGAGACCCAGTACTTC
>NA|NA|TRBV5-1|TRBJ2-2
CASSLALYSAGELFF
TGCGCCAGCAGCTTGGCCCTATATTCCGCCGGGGAGCTGTTTTTT
>NA|NA|TRBV30|TRBJ2-7
CACPEEGKWNEQYF
TGTGCCTGCCCAGAGGAGGGGAAATGGAACGAGCAGTACTTC
>TRBD1|NA|TRBV6-5|TRBJ1-1
CASSYSTGAMNTEAFF
TGTGCCAGCAGTTACTCGACAGGGGCTATGAACACTGAAGCTTTCTTT
>TRBD2|NA|TRBV18|TRBJ2-1
CASSPYLTSGSHRDEQFF
TGTGCCAGCTCACCATATCTAACTAGCGGGAGCCATAGGGATGAGCAGTTCTTC
>NA|NA|TRBV9|TRBJ2-2
CASSETGTPNTGELFF
TGTGCCAGCAGCGAAACCGGGACACCGAACACCGGGGAGCTGTTTTTT
>NA|few|TRBV19|TRBJ2-2
CASHRAGELFF
TGTGCCAGCCACAGGGCCGGGGAGCTGTTTTTT
>NA|NA|TRBV29-1|TRBJ1-2
CSALAGYYGYTF
TGCAGCGCTCTGGCAGGGTACTATGGCTACACCTTC
>TRBD1|NA|TRBV19|TRBJ2-7
CASSIQTGGFPSYEQYF
TGTGCCAGTAGTATACAGACAGGGGGCTTTCCATCCTACGAGCAGTACTTC
>TRBD1|NA|TRBV6-4|TRBJ1-2
CASRPGQYYGYTF
TGTGCCAGCAGGCCGGGACAGTACTATGGCTACACCTTC
>NA|NA|TRBV15|TRBJ2-7
CATSRSGHFSYEQYF
TGTGCCACCAGCAGGAGCGGCCATTTCTCCTACGAGCAGTACTTC
>NA|once|TRBV30|TRBJ2-3
CAWSVQITDTQYF
TGTGCCTGGAGCGTCCAGATAACAGATACGCAGTATTTT
>NA|NA|TRBV4-2|TRBJ2-7
CASSQFRDEQYF
TGTGCCAGCAGCCAATTCCGGGACGAGCAGTACTTC
>NA|NA|TRBV7-8|TRBJ2-3
CASSSTDTQYF
TGTGCCAGCTCGAGCACAGATACGCAGTATTTT
>TRBD1|NA|TRBV5-1|TRBJ1-2
CASSPGTGEGYTF
TGCGCCAGCAGCCCCGGGACAGGGGAGGGCTACACCTTC
>TRBD1|NA|TRBV9|TRBJ1-1
CASSVGGTGGFGTEAFF
TGTGCCAGCAGCGTAGGAGGGACAGGGGGCTTTGGCACTGAAGCTTTCTTT
>TRBD2|NA|TRBV9|TRBJ2-7
CASSVGSGGHSYEQYF
TGTGCCAGCAGCGTAGGGAGCGGGGGCCACTCCTACGAGCAGTACTTC
>NA|NA|TRBV11-3|TRBJ2-2
CASSPHPSGVGGELFF
TGTGCCAGCAGCCCACACCCTTCCGGGGTTGGCGGGGAGCTGTTTTTT
>NA|NA|TRBV5-1|TRBJ2-5
CASSLVVGRVQETQYF
TGCGCCAGCAGCTTGGTGGTGGGGCGAGTTCAAGAGACCCAGTACTTC
>NA|once|TRBV6-5|TRBJ1-2
CASSYSSYPPGYTF
TGTGCCAGCAGTTACAGCTCATATCCGCCTGGCTACACCTTC
>TRBD2|NA|TRBV6-4|TRBJ2-3
CASSESPSGGWTDTQYF
TGTGCCAGCAGTGAGTCGCCTAGCGGGGGTTGGACGGATACGCAGTATTTT
>TRBD1|NA|TRBV2|TRBJ1-6
CASRRPGDRGGPLHF
TGTGCCAGCAGGCGCCCAGGGGACAGGGGGGGACCCCTCCACTTT
>NA|NA|TRBV6-1|TRBJ1-2
CASSEWLDYGYTF
TGTGCCAGCAGTGAATGGCTGGACTATGGCTACACCTTC
>TRBD2|NA|TRBV10-3|TRBJ2-7
CAISDGVAGDEQYF
TGTGCCATCAGTGATGGAGTAGCGGGAGACGAGCAGTACTTC
>NA|NA|TRBV18|TRBJ1-1
CASSSYQGSWVNTEAFF
TGTGCCAGCTCATCCTATCAGGGGTCTTGGGTGAACACTGAAGCTTTCTTT
>TRBD2|NA|TRBV5-1|TRBJ2-1
CASRGTSYNEQFF
TGCGCCAGCAGGGGGACTAGCTACAATGAGCAGTTCTTC
>NA|NA|TRBV6-5|TRBJ2-7
CASSYSTVGHEQYF
TGTGCCAGCAGTTACTCGACAGTTGGCCACGAGCAGTACTTC